Here is one TCR beta chain with its context. The data were taken from a study of blood T cell repertoires in COVID-19. For the study at large: Whether acute or convalescent, the COVID-19 samples came from the United States, Italy and Spain. T cells, B-cell-depleted T cells, or PBMCs provided the cDNA or gDNA that served as material.

V lost 0 bases to trimming and J lost 5 bases, with 14 bases between them. The CDR3 runs to 16 residues. Germline values: CDR1 SGHNT, CDR2 YYREEE (reference sequence). As processed by the authors: Reference gene primers were amplified, and this amplification served to estimate nucleated cell counts. Profiled with immunoSEQ multiplex PCR; TCRdb holds only in-frame clones, not every one. V and J calls and clone size are those listed in that table; D and trimming were worked out from the DNA. Here the sample spans roughly 120,000 clones, almost 80% being singletons. Sequenced input: peripheral blood. The chain carries TRBV5-4 and TRBJ1-4; no clear D. The sequence derives from a woman of 80 years or more with active or convalescent COVID-19. The CDR3 region has the DNA TGTGCCAGCAGCTTGGAACCGTGGGCCCAGAATGAAAAACTGTTTTTT. Its translation: CASSLEPWAQNEKLFF.